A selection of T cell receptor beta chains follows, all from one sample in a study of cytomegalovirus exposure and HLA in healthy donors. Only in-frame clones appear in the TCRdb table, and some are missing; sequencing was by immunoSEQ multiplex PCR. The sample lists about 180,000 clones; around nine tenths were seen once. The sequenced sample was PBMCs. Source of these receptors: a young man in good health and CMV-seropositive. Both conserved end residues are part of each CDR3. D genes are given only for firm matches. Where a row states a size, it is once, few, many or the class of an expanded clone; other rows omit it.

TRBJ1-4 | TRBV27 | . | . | CASSPEPGGMGEKLFF | TGTGCCAGCAGTCCCGAACCGGGAGGGATGGGGGAAAAACTGTTTTTT
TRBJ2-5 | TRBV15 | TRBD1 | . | CATRPTGEETQYF | TGTGCCACCAGACCGACAGGGGAAGAGACCCAGTACTTC
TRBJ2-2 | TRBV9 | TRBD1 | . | CASSTRDRGIKRELFF | TGTGCCAGCAGCACCCGGGACAGGGGAATAAAACGGGAGCTGTTTTTT
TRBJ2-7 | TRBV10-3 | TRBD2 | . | CAISDPLAGDEQYF | TGTGCCATCAGTGACCCACTAGCGGGAGACGAGCAGTACTTC
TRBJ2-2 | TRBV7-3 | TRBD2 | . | CASSPPPIRIAGGPGTGELFF | TGTGCCAGCAGCCCACCCCCCATCAGGATAGCGGGAGGGCCGGGAACCGGGGAGCTGTTTTTT
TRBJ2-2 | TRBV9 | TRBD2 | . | CASSFRTSGRAGELFF | TGTGCCAGCAGCTTCAGGACTAGCGGGAGAGCCGGGGAGCTGTTTTTT
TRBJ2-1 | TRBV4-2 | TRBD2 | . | CASSQATSGRFEQFF | TGTGCCAGCAGCCAAGCAACTAGCGGGAGGTTTGAGCAGTTCTTC
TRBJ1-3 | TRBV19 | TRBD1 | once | CASSTRGLGNTIYF | TGTGCCAGTAGTACAAGGGGGCTCGGAAACACCATATATTTT
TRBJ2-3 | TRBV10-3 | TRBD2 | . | CATKSGSPTDTQYF | TGTGCCACCAAAAGCGGGAGTCCCACAGATACGCAGTATTTT
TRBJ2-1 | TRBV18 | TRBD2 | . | CASSNDYKDRYGTSEQFF | TGTGCCAGCTCGAACGACTACAAGGACCGATATGGGACTAGCGAGCAGTTCTTC
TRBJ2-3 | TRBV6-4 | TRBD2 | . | CASSGSGTSRDTQYF | TGTGCCAGCAGTGGATCCGGGACTAGCAGAGATACGCAGTATTTT
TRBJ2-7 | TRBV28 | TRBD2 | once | CASSFGGRVYEQYF | TGTGCCAGCAGTTTTGGCGGGAGGGTATACGAGCAGTACTTC
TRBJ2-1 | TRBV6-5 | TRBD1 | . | CASSYPDRGNEQFF | TGTGCCAGCAGTTACCCTGACAGGGGCAATGAGCAGTTCTTC
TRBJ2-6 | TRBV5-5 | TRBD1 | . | CASSPGTGVSGANVLTF | TGTGCCAGCAGCCCGGGGACAGGGGTCTCTGGGGCCAACGTCCTGACTTTC
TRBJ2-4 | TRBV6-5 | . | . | CASSPQQLAKNIQYF | TGTGCCAGCTCCCCCCAACAGCTAGCCAAAAACATTCAGTACTTC
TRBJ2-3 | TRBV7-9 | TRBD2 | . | CASSLTSGGIQSQYF | TGTGCCAGCAGTTTGACTAGCGGGGGGATTCAATCGCAGTATTTT
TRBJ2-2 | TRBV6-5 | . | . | CASMRSTSNTGELFF | TGTGCCAGCATGCGTAGCACATCGAACACCGGGGAGCTGTTTTTT
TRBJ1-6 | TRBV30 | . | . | CAWRVTGSPLHF | TGTGCCTGGAGGGTTACGGGTTCACCCCTCCACTTT
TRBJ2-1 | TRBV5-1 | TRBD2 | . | CASSPLAGGSYNEQFF | TGCGCCAGCAGCCCGCTAGCGGGTGGCTCCTACAATGAGCAGTTCTTC
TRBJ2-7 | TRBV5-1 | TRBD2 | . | CASTPTSGPYEQYF | TGCGCCAGCACCCCAACTAGCGGCCCCTACGAGCAGTACTTC
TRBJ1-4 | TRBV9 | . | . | CASSAEDATNEKLFF | TGTGCCAGCAGCGCTGAGGATGCAACTAATGAAAAACTGTTTTTT
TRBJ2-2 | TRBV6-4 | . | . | CASRPSVSTGELFF | TGTGCCAGCAGGCCTAGCGTTAGCACCGGGGAGCTGTTTTTT
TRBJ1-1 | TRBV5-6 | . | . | CASSFGSGMNTEAFF | TGTGCCAGCAGCTTTGGCTCAGGAATGAACACTGAAGCTTTCTTT
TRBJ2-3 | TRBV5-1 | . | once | CASSFTALATQYF | TGCGCCAGCAGCTTCACAGCCCTGGCTACGCAGTATTTT
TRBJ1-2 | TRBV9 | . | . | CASSFTREGPSGYTF | TGTGCCAGCAGCTTCACGCGGGAGGGACCGAGCGGCTACACCTTC
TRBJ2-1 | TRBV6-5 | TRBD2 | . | CASSYGLAVVYNEQFF | TGTGCCAGCAGTTACGGACTAGCTGTAGTATACAATGAGCAGTTCTTC
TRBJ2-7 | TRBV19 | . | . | CASSYGYEQYF | TGTGCCAGTAGTTACGGGTACGAGCAGTACTTC
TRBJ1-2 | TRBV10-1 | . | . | CASSTWGVEKGYTF | TGCGCCAGCAGTACCTGGGGGGTTGAGAAAGGCTACACCTTC